These 2 T cell receptor beta chains came from one sample sequenced in a study of cytomegalovirus exposure and HLA in healthy donors. The PCR ran on 60 Vbeta and 13 Jbeta primers. This table comes from immunoSEQ multiplex PCR, and its TCRdb copy is limited to in-frame clones, with some not included. The specimen's table records over 100,000 clones. Sequencing was carried out using PBMCs. These receptors were obtained from a woman aged 40-49 years in good health and CMV-seropositive.

The chain couples TRBV9 to TRBJ2-1; 13 bases match TRBD2. V lost 4 bases and J lost 6; bases outside the gene matches: 4. The V gene's germline CDR1 is SGDLS and CDR2 YYNGEE. The CDR3 is made up of 15 amino acids. This CDR3 is CASSPRLAGGNEQFF. In DNA form, the CDR3 reads TGTGCCAGCAGCCCCAGACTAGCGGGAGGCAATGAGCAGTTCTTC.

Worth noting for this clone: Other DNA variants within this sample encode the same CDR3. This rearrangement joins TRBV27 to TRBJ2-1; D is unresolved. Germline assignment: CDR1 MNHEY and CDR2 SMNVEV (reference sequence). Trimming took off 3 bases at V and 10 bases at J, with 13 bases between the two ends. The CDR3 loop spans 13 amino acids. This chain's CDR3 is CASSFSRDAEQFF. CDR3 DNA sequence: TGTGCCAGCAGTTTCTCCCGAGATGCCGAGCAGTTCTTC.